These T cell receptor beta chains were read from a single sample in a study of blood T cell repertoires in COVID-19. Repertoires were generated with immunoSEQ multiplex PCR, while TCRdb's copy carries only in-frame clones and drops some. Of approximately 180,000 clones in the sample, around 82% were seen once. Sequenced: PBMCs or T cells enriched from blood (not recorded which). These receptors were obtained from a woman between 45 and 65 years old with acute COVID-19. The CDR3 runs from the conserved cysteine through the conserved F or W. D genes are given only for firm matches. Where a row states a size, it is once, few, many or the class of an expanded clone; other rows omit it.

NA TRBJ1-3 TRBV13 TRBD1 CASSNRGLSGNTIYF TGTGCCAGCAGCAACAGGGGACTCTCTGGAAACACCATATATTTT
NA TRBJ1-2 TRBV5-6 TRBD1 CASSPDTTGVYGYTF TGTGCCAGCAGCCCAGACACGACAGGGGTCTATGGCTACACCTTC
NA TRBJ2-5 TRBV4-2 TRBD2 CASSQSGGQETQYF TGTGCCAGCAGCCAAAGCGGGGGGCAAGAGACCCAGTACTTC
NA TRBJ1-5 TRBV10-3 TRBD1 CAISWDRDQPQHF TGTGCCATCAGTTGGGACAGGGATCAGCCCCAGCATTTT
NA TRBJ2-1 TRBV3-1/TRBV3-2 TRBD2 CASSQASGGGNEQFF TGTGCCAGCAGCCAAGCTAGCGGGGGCGGGAATGAGCAGTTCTTC
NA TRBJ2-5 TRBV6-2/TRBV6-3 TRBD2 CASSYYRLAGEETQYF TGTGCCAGCAGTTATTACCGACTAGCGGGAGAAGAGACCCAGTACTTC
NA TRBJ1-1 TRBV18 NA CASSSVYTTEAFF TGTGCCAGCTCAAGCGTCTATACCACTGAAGCTTTCTTT
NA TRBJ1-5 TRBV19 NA CASSIARRGDQPQHF TGTGCCAGTAGTATAGCGAGGCGAGGCGATCAGCCCCAGCATTTT
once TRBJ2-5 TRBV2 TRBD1 CASTGQALSQETQYF TGTGCCAGCACGGGACAGGCTCTCTCCCAAGAGACCCAGTACTTC
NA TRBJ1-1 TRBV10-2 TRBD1 CASRLQGAEGSDTEAFF TGCGCCAGCAGATTACAGGGGGCAGAGGGTTCAGACACTGAAGCTTTCTTT
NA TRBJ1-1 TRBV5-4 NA CASSSDRFYTEAFF TGTGCCAGCAGCTCGGACAGATTTTACACTGAAGCTTTCTTT
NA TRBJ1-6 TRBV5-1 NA CASRLERGNSPLHF TGCGCCAGCAGATTGGAAAGGGGTAATTCACCCCTCCACTTT
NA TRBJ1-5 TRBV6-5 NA CASRSGGGSNQPQHF TGTGCCAGCAGGTCGGGGGGAGGGAGCAATCAGCCCCAGCATTTT
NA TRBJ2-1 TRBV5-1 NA CATQETLSSYNEQFF TGCGCCACCCAGGAAACCCTTAGCTCCTACAATGAGCAGTTCTTC
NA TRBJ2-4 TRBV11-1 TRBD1 CASSKGQVLAKNIQYF TGTGCCAGCAGCAAAGGACAGGTTCTAGCCAAAAACATTCAGTACTTC
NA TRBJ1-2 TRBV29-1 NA CSVEEVEGAFGYTF TGCAGCGTTGAAGAGGTGGAGGGAGCCTTCGGCTACACCTTC
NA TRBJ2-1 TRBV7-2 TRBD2 CASSSGGGLAGDDEQFF TGTGCCAGCAGCTCAGGAGGGGGACTAGCGGGGGACGATGAGCAGTTCTTC
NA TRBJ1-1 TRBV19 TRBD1 CASSIPRQGRTNTEAFF TGTGCCAGTAGTATACCCCGACAGGGGAGGACGAACACTGAAGCTTTCTTT
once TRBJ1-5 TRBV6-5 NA CASSPGLGGQPQHF TGTGCCAGCAGCCCGGGTCTTGGGGGCCAGCCCCAGCATTTT
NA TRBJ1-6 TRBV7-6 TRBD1 CASSLRETGEGINSPLHF TGTGCCAGCAGCTTAAGGGAGACAGGGGAGGGAATTAATTCACCCCTCCACTTT
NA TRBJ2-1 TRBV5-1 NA CASSLEEGAGYEQFF TGCGCCAGCAGCTTGGAGGAGGGGGCTGGGTATGAGCAGTTCTTC
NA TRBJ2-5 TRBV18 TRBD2 CASSPQGLAVQETQYF TGTGCCAGCTCACCACAGGGACTAGCGGTACAAGAGACCCAGTACTTC
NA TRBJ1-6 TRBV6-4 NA CASSDSGTPNSPLHF TGTGCCAGCAGTGACTCCGGTACGCCCAATTCACCCCTCCACTTT
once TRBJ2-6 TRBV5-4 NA CASRQGANSGANVLTF TGTGCCAGCAGGCAGGGCGCAAACTCTGGGGCCAACGTCCTGACTTTC
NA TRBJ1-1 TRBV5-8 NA CASSSGFMNTEAFF TGTGCCAGCAGCTCAGGTTTCATGAACACTGAAGCTTTCTTT
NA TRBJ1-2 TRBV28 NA CASSLRGYGYTF TGTGCCAGCAGTTTACGAGGGTATGGCTACACCTTC
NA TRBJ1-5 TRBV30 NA CAWSVENNQPQHF TGTGCCTGGAGTGTAGAGAACAATCAGCCCCAGCATTTT
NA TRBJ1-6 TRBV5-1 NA CASSLWSTGSPLHF TGCGCCAGCAGCTTGTGGTCAACAGGTTCACCCCTCCACTTT
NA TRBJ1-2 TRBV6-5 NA CASKRLDGYTF TGTGCCAGCAAGAGGCTTGATGGCTACACCTTC
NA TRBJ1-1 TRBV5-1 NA CASSLSRTLLTMNTEAFF TGCGCCAGCAGTCTTAGCCGAACGTTACTCACGATGAACACTGAAGCTTTCTTT
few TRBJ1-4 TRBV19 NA CASSRREFNEKLFF TGTGCCAGCTCGCGGAGGGAATTTAATGAAAAACTGTTTTTT
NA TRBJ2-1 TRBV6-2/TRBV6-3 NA CASSNWADNEQFF TGTGCCAGCAGTAACTGGGCCGACAATGAGCAGTTCTTC
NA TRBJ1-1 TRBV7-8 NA CASSRRGEAFF TGTGCCAGCAGCCGCCGAGGGGAAGCTTTCTTT
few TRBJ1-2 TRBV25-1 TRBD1 CASQLDRDGYTF TGTGCCAGCCAACTCGACAGGGATGGCTACACCTTC
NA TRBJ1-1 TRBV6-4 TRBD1 CASSERQGLNTEAFF TGTGCCAGCAGTGAAAGACAGGGGCTGAACACTGAAGCTTTCTTT
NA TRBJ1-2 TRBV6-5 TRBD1 CASRHSGTGSRGYTF TGTGCCAGCAGACATTCCGGGACAGGGTCTCGGGGCTACACCTTC
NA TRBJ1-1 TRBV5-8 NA CASSQLGGKAFF TGTGCCAGCAGCCAGCTGGGGGGGAAAGCTTTCTTT
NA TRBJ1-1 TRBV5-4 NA CASSRFEKVPTIFTEAFF TGTGCCAGCAGCAGGTTCGAAAAGGTGCCTACTATATTCACTGAAGCTTTCTTT
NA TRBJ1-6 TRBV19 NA CASMGGRSPLHF TGTGCCAGTATGGGCGGGCGGTCACCCCTCCACTTT
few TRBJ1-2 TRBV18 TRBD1 CASSRQQDRGQDGYTF TGTGCCAGCTCACGACAACAAGACAGGGGGCAGGATGGCTACACCTTC
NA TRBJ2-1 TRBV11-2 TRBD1 CASSLVTTGNEQFF TGTGCCAGCAGCTTAGTCACGACAGGGAATGAGCAGTTCTTC
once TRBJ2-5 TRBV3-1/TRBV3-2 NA CASSHLTGGRLETQYF TGTGCCAGCAGCCATCTCACTGGGGGGAGGTTGGAGACCCAGTACTTC
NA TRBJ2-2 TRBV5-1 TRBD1 CASKDRTLNTGELFF TGCGCCAGCAAGGACAGGACTCTGAACACCGGGGAGCTGTTTTTT
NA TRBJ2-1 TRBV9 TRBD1 CASSAQGQGHNEQFF TGTGCCAGCAGCGCCCAGGGACAGGGACACAATGAGCAGTTCTTC
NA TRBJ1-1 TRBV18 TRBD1 CASSPQGENTEAFF TGTGCCAGCTCACCCCAGGGGGAGAACACTGAAGCTTTCTTT
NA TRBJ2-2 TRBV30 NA CAWSLHRVGELFF TGTGCCTGGAGTCTCCACAGGGTGGGGGAGCTGTTTTTT
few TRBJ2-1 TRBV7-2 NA CASSLDGGSYNEQFF TGTGCCAGCAGCTTAGATGGGGGGAGCTACAATGAGCAGTTCTTC
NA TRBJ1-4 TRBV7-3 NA CASSPGQGREKLFF TGTGCCAGCAGCCCGGGCCAGGGTAGAGAAAAACTGTTTTTT
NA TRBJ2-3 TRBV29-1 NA CSVRRGGRSDTQYF TGCAGCGTAAGAAGGGGGGGCAGATCAGATACGCAGTATTTT
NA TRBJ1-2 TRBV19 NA CASSMGRGFYGYTF TGTGCCAGTAGTATGGGGAGGGGATTCTATGGCTACACCTTC
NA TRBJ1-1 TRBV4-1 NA CASSREGRGTEAFF TGCGCCAGCAGCCGGGAGGGGAGGGGAACTGAAGCTTTCTTT
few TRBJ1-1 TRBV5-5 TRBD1 CASSLMGTGGREAFF TGTGCCAGCAGCTTGATGGGGACAGGAGGGCGTGAAGCTTTCTTT
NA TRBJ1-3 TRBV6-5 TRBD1 CASSPGTGGGNTIYF TGTGCCAGCAGTCCTGGGACAGGGGGCGGAAACACCATATATTTT
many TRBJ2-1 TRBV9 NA CASSGGGEQFF TGTGCCAGCAGCGGAGGGGGTGAGCAGTTCTTC
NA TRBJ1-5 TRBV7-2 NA CASSPVQDQPQHF TGTGCCAGCAGCCCTGTACAGGATCAGCCCCAGCATTTT